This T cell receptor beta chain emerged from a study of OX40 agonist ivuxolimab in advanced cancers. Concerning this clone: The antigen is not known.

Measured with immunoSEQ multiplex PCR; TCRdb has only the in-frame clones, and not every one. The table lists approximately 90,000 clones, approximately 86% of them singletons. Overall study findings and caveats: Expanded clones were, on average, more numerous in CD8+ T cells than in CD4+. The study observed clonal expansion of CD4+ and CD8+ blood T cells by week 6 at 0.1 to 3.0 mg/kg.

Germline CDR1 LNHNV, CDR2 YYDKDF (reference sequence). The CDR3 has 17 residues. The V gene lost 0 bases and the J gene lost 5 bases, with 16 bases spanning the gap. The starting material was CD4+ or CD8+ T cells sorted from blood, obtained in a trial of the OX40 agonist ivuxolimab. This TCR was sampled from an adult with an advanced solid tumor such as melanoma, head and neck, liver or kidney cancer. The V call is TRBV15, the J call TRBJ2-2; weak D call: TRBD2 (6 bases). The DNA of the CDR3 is TGTGCCACCAGCAGAGATCTCGAGACTAGACGGACCGGGGAGCTGTTTTTT. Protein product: CATSRDLETRRTGELFF.